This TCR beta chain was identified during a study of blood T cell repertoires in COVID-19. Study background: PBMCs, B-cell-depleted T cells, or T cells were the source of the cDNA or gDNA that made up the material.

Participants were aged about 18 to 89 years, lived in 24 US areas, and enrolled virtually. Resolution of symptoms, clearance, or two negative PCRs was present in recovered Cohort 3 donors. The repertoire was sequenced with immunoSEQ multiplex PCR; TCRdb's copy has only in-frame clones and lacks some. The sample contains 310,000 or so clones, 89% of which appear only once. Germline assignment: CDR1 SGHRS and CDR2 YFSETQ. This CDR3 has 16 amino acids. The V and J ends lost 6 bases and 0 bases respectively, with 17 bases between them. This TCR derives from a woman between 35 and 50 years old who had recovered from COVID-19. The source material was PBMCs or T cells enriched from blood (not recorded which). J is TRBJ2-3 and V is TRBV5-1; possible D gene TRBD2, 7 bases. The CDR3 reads CASKGDSGPSTDTQYF. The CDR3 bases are TGCGCCAGCAAGGGGGATAGCGGGCCCAGCACAGATACGCAGTATTTT.